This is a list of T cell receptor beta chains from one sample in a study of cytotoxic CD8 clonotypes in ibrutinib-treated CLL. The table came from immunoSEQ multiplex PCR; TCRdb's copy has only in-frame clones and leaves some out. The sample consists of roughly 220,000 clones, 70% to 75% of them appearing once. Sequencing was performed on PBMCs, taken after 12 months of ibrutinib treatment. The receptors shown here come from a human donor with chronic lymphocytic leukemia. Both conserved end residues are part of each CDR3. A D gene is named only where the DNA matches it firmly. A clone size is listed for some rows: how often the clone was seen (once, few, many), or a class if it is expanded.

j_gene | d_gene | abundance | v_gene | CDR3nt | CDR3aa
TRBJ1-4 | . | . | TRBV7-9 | TGTGCCAGCAGTTCATTACAGGAAAAACTGTTTTTT | CASSSLQEKLFF
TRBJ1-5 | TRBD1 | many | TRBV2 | TGTGCCAGCAGTTCCATCCGGACAGGGGGGGGACAGCCCCAGCATTTT | CASSSIRTGGGQPQHF
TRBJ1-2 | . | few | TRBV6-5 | TGTGCCAGCAGTGTAACGGGAATGGGGAACTATGGCTACACCTTC | CASSVTGMGNYGYTF
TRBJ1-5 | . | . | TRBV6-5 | TGTGCCAGCAGTTACGGCGGGTTCAATCAGCCCCAGCATTTT | CASSYGGFNQPQHF
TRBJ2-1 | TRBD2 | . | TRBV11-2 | TGTGCCAGCAGCTTAGGTAGCGGGAGGGCCTATGAGCAGTTCTTC | CASSLGSGRAYEQFF
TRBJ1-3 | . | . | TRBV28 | TGTGCCAGCAGTTTGACTCGAAACACCATATATTTT | CASSLTRNTIYF
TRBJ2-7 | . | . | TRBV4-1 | TGCGCCAGCAGCCAAGATCGGGTGGACGAGCAGTACTTC | CASSQDRVDEQYF
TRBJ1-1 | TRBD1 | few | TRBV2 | TGTGCCAGCAGGGATACGCGGACAGGGGTGGACGCTTTCTTT | CASRDTRTGVDAFF
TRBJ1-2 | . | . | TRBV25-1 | TGTGCCAGCAGTGAACTGGGACTTAACTATGGCTACACCTTC | CASSELGLNYGYTF
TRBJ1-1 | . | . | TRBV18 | TGTGCCAGCTCACCACCTAACGGGGAAAATACTGAAGCTTTCTTT | CASSPPNGENTEAFF